This TCR beta chain appears in the sequencing data of a study of T cells in Graves' hyperthyroidism and ophthalmopathy (dated by TCRdb to between 2017 and 2020). About the full investigation: TCR V-J signatures able to tell the groups apart were searched for in a discovery cohort of 100 patients, of whom more than 40 had Graves' ophthalmopathy and under 65 had stable Graves' hyperthyroidism. The study also compared thyroid tissue and blood T-cell repertoires from over 5 Graves' hyperthyroidism patients. TCR Vbeta CDR3 sequencing of some 140 peripheral blood samples (over 40 ophthalmopathy, 75 to 85 hyperthyroidism and approximately 17 progressor patients) is reported in the paper. Prospective prediction of ophthalmopathy was tested in an independent validation cohort of under 20 hyperthyroidism patients and 15 to 17 patients who later progressed to ophthalmopathy. The 90 to 100 discovery patients were randomly split 7:3 into training and test sets. Once sampling was done, hyperthyroidism patients were given methimazole at a starting dose of 30 mg daily, whereas ophthalmopathy patients were given high-dose intravenous methylprednisolone.

Stable Graves' hyperthyroidism was defined as the absence of progression to ophthalmopathy over 18 months of follow-up. The hyperthyroidism patients were between 18 and 65 years old and newly diagnosed, with a disease duration of less than 2 months. The study excluded patients with uncontrolled infections, other autoimmune diseases, pregnancy or lactation. Diagnoses were established on the basis of clinical symptoms, serum thyroxine and TRAb, thyroid ultrasound, and orbital computed tomography. Total RNA was extracted using Trizol reagent, and RNA quality was assessed on an Agilent 2100 Bioanalyzer. The junction carries 14 bases between V and J, which are trimmed by 0 bases and 5 bases respectively. Reading the germline V gene (reference sequence) gives CDR1 DFQATT and CDR2 SNEGSKA. CDR3 length: 15 amino acids, cysteine to phenylalanine. Only the CDR3 portion is preserved as DNA: 45 bases, with reading frame beginning at the first base.

The TCR beta CDR3 regions were amplified from RNA transcripts. A first-round RT-PCR of the TCR CDR3 used the HTBI primer set with the Qiagen OneStep RT-PCR kit. Libraries were constructed in a second round of multiplex PCR, after which size selection and purification were performed. Sequencing of the libraries was done on an Illumina HiSeq2000 using paired-end 100 bp reads. Per the authors' processing: SOAPnuke was used to process the raw data, with reads discarded if the reads contained adapters or uncalled bases, had a mean Phred below 15, or lacked an exact constant-primer or identifier match. COPE v1.2.5 was used to merge the high-quality paired reads, and each unique nucleotide sequence was defined as a clonotype. MiTCR v1.1 was used to align the clonotypes against IMGT TRBV, TRBD and TRBJ reference segments. The analysis was restricted to V-J combinations with a frequency above 0.0001, which together covered just over 99% of the repertoires. A TCS score was defined as the ratio of F50 (clonal expansion) to E x V (chaos), with BLOSUM62-based TCRdist applied between CDR3 peptides within each V-J. Welch's t-statistics and random forest reduced around 550 V-J features to around 14, which were used in a naive Bayes classifier (R e1071). The similarity between thyroid and blood repertoires was quantified using the Morisita-Horn index. TCRdb's own reprocessing of the public reads used fastp at Q25 and MiXCR and kept productive beta chains. Under each unique CDR3 protein, matching rows form one entry showing the most common genes and DNA. What appears here as the V and J calls and clone size reflects TCRdb's work, not the paper's. Within this sample are 500,000 to 600,000 distinct CDR3 sequences, with roughly 46% of them counted one time only. The top ten constitute approximately 7.5% of the sample.

In regard to this clonotype: What this receptor recognizes is not known. Within one base of it there is no much larger clone, and no base qualities were kept.

Broad study findings and their caveats: In validation, the model predicted progression to ophthalmopathy a median of 6.5 months before onset, with roughly 68% sensitivity and 72.22% specificity. Ophthalmopathy was separated from stable hyperthyroidism by a 13 V-J signature model, with approximately 89% sensitivity and about 81% specificity obtained in cross-validation and 80%/75% obtained in testing. No statistical method was used to fix the sample size in advance, and group allocation was not hidden from the investigators. Blood samples also contained most of the expanded thyroid clonotypes (frequency above 0.001), which suggests that blood repertoires may reflect thyroid immune responses.

Material: peripheral blood or thyroid tissue (not recorded which). The rearranged chain carries TRBV20-1 and TRBJ2-1; a tentative D match to TRBD2 spans 5 bases. The receptor was derived from a woman aged 18-29 years with Graves' hyperthyroidism. The CDR3 protein: CSARDLLDSDNEQFF. In nucleotide form, the sequence is TGCAGTGCTAGAGATCTCCTGGACTCAGACAATGAGCAGTTCTTC.